This is a list of T cell receptor beta chains from one sample in a study of Ad26.COV2.S vaccination and SARS-CoV-2 variants. The table came from immunoSEQ multiplex PCR; TCRdb's copy has only in-frame clones and leaves some out. The sample carries some 500,000 clones, roughly 87% recorded once. Sequences were derived from peripheral blood, sampled in a trial of Ad26.COV2.S vaccine versus placebo. All receptors derive from a person aged 18-60 years who received the Ad26.COV2.S COVID-19 vaccine or a placebo. CDR3s include the opening cysteine and the closing phenylalanine or tryptophan. Fields, in order: D gene, J gene, clone size, V gene, CDR3 protein, CDR3 DNA. The D gene is left open where the match is weak. Clone sizes are given selectively: once, few, many, or a class where the clone is expanded.

d_call: NA; j_call: TRBJ1-2; clone_size: NA; v_call: TRBV5-4; cdr3_aa: CASSPSWGTIYGYTF; cdr3_nt: TGTGCCAGCAGCCCCTCATGGGGGACGATCTATGGCTACACCTTC
d_call: NA; j_call: TRBJ1-5; clone_size: NA; v_call: TRBV3-1/TRBV3-2; cdr3_aa: CASSPGLGRQPQHF; cdr3_nt: TGTGCCAGCAGCCCGGGACTTGGACGTCAGCCCCAGCATTTT
d_call: NA; j_call: TRBJ2-7; clone_size: NA; v_call: TRBV11-2; cdr3_aa: CASSPWTETYEQYF; cdr3_nt: TGTGCCAGCAGCCCTTGGACAGAGACCTACGAGCAGTACTTC
d_call: NA; j_call: TRBJ1-1; clone_size: NA; v_call: TRBV4-3; cdr3_aa: CASSQDGRGTEAFF; cdr3_nt: TGCGCCAGCAGCCAAGACGGCCGTGGGACTGAAGCTTTCTTT
d_call: NA; j_call: TRBJ2-2; clone_size: NA; v_call: TRBV3-1/TRBV3-2; cdr3_aa: CASSQEGGKGNTGELFF; cdr3_nt: TGTGCCAGCAGCCAAGAAGGGGGGAAGGGTAACACCGGGGAGCTGTTTTTT
d_call: NA; j_call: TRBJ1-3; clone_size: many; v_call: TRBV28; cdr3_aa: CASTPPRWYPTGNTIYF; cdr3_nt: TGTGCCAGCACCCCACCCCGATGGTACCCAACTGGAAACACCATATATTTT
d_call: TRBD2; j_call: TRBJ2-1; clone_size: NA; v_call: TRBV15; cdr3_aa: CATSRDWWTSGGAMDNEQFF; cdr3_nt: TGTGCCACCAGCAGAGATTGGTGGACTAGCGGGGGGGCCATGGACAATGAGCAGTTCTTC
d_call: NA; j_call: TRBJ1-2; clone_size: NA; v_call: TRBV20-1; cdr3_aa: CSADARYGYTF; cdr3_nt: TGCAGTGCTGACGCCCGCTATGGCTACACCTTC
d_call: TRBD2; j_call: TRBJ2-2; clone_size: NA; v_call: TRBV5-4; cdr3_aa: CASSSGTSGSTGELFF; cdr3_nt: TGTGCCAGCAGCTCCGGGACTAGCGGGAGTACCGGGGAGCTGTTTTTT
d_call: NA; j_call: TRBJ1-6; clone_size: NA; v_call: TRBV21-1; cdr3_aa: CASPKRGLNSPLHF; cdr3_nt: TGTGCCAGCCCCAAAAGGGGTTTGAATTCACCCCTCCACTTT
d_call: NA; j_call: TRBJ2-5; clone_size: NA; v_call: TRBV6-4; cdr3_aa: CARKVETQYF; cdr3_nt: TGTGCCAGGAAAGTAGAGACCCAGTACTTC
d_call: NA; j_call: TRBJ2-2; clone_size: NA; v_call: TRBV12-3/TRBV12-4; cdr3_aa: CASSLWGTGELFF; cdr3_nt: TGTGCCAGCAGTTTATGGGGCACCGGGGAGCTGTTTTTT
d_call: NA; j_call: TRBJ1-2; clone_size: NA; v_call: TRBV18; cdr3_aa: CASSETAYYGYTF; cdr3_nt: TGTGCCAGCTCGGAGACAGCTTACTATGGCTACACCTTC
d_call: NA; j_call: TRBJ1-1; clone_size: NA; v_call: TRBV5-1; cdr3_aa: CASSPDGYMNTEAFF; cdr3_nt: TGCGCCAGCAGCCCAGATGGTTACATGAACACTGAAGCTTTCTTT
d_call: NA; j_call: TRBJ2-1; clone_size: NA; v_call: TRBV2; cdr3_aa: CASYRVSEQFF; cdr3_nt: TGTGCCTCATACAGGGTAAGCGAGCAGTTCTTC
d_call: NA; j_call: TRBJ1-3; clone_size: NA; v_call: TRBV28; cdr3_aa: CASRVDGSPGNTIYF; cdr3_nt: TGTGCCAGCAGGGTGGATGGGTCCCCTGGAAACACCATATATTTT
d_call: NA; j_call: TRBJ1-2; clone_size: NA; v_call: TRBV5-6; cdr3_aa: CASSLGYSYTF; cdr3_nt: TGTGCCAGCAGCTTGGGTTACAGCTACACCTTC
d_call: NA; j_call: TRBJ2-1; clone_size: NA; v_call: TRBV7-8; cdr3_aa: CASSLAPGLQYNEQFF; cdr3_nt: TGTGCCAGCAGCTTAGCCCCAGGGCTGCAATACAATGAGCAGTTCTTC